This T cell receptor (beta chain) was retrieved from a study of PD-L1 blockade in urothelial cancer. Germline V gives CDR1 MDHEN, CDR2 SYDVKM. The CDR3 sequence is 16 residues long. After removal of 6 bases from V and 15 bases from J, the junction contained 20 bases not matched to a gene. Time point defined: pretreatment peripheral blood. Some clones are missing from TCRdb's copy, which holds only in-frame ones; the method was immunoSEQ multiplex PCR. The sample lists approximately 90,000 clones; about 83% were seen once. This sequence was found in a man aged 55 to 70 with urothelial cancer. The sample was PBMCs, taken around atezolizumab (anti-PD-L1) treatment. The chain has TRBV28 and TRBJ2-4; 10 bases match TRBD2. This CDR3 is CASSPTPASGSRRRYF. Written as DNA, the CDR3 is TGTGCCAGCAGCCCGACTCCGGCTAGCGGGAGTCGAAGACGGTACTTC.